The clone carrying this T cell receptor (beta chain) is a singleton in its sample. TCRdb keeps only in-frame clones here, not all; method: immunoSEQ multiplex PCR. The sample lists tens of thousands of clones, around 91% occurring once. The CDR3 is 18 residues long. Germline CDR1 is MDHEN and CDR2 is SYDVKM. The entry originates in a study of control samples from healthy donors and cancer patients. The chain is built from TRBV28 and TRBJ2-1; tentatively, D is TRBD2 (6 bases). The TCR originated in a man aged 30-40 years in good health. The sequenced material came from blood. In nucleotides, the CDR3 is TGTGCGGCTCCGCCCGGCTTCCCGGGGGTGTCTCTCTACAATGAGCAGTTCTTC. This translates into CAAPPGFPGVSLYNEQFF.